The present TCR beta chain was sequenced within a study of regulatory T cells in long-lasting Graves disease. Stated time point: persistent/refractory GD, antithyroid drugs over 5 years with positive TRAb. Construction of the TCR library relied on RNA isolated from PBMCs. Relying on iRepertoire HTBI primers and Arm-PCR of CDR3 regions, the team built TCR beta libraries. TCRdb re-called the multiplex PCR reads with MiXCR, one entry per CDR3 protein. In the table there are roughly 450,000 distinct CDR3 sequences, around 20% of which are singletons. In this sample, this clonotype turned up many times. V lost 6 bases, J lost 4 bases, and 6 bases stayed unmatched. This CDR3 is built from 13 residues. From germline, CDR1 is MNHEY and CDR2 SVGEGT.

The TCR sequence derives from a female donor with Graves disease. The material was peripheral blood mononuclear cells (PBMCs), obtained when the disease was refractory, from a patient treated with antithyroid drugs. This sequence joins TRBV6-2 or TRBV6-3 and TRBJ2-7, with 7 bases lining up with TRBD2. The chain's CDR3 is CASSLPGGYEQYF. The CDR3 coding sequence is TGTGCCAGCAGCCTACCGGGGGGATACGAGCAGTACTTC.